This is a list of T cell receptor beta chains from one sample in a study of blood T cell repertoires in COVID-19. The assay was immunoSEQ multiplex PCR, and TCRdb's table has in-frame clones only and misses some. The profile covers about 250,000 clones, with around 85% appearing a single time and 6% to 7% taken by the ten largest. The sample consisted of peripheral blood. These receptors were collected from a woman in her sixties or seventies with active or convalescent COVID-19. Each CDR3 is given with its conserved first and last residue. Each record gives: V gene, J gene, D gene, CDR3 DNA, CDR3 protein. A D gene is named only where the DNA matches it firmly.

v_call: TRBV5-6; j_call: TRBJ2-1; d_call: -; cdr3_nt: TGTGCCAGCAGCTTGGGGCGCGGTAGGAATGAGCAGTTCTTC; cdr3_aa: CASSLGRGRNEQFF
v_call: TRBV19; j_call: TRBJ1-4; d_call: -; cdr3_nt: TGTGCCAGTAGTGTACAGGTTTCTAATGAAAAACTGTTTTTT; cdr3_aa: CASSVQVSNEKLFF
v_call: TRBV9; j_call: TRBJ2-3; d_call: -; cdr3_nt: TGTGCCAGCAGCGCCCCCTTGGGGGGACGCACAGATACGCAGTATTTT; cdr3_aa: CASSAPLGGRTDTQYF
v_call: TRBV19; j_call: TRBJ2-3; d_call: -; cdr3_nt: TGTGCCAGTAGTGAGTATACTTCAGATACGCAGTATTTT; cdr3_aa: CASSEYTSDTQYF
v_call: TRBV28; j_call: TRBJ2-1; d_call: -; cdr3_nt: TGTGCCAGCAGTGCATCCCGAGGTGCCTACAATGAGCAGTTCTTC; cdr3_aa: CASSASRGAYNEQFF
v_call: TRBV5-1; j_call: TRBJ1-5; d_call: -; cdr3_nt: TGCGCCAGCAGCTTGAACGGGAATAGCAATCAGCCCCAGCATTTT; cdr3_aa: CASSLNGNSNQPQHF
v_call: TRBV7-8; j_call: TRBJ2-3; d_call: -; cdr3_nt: TGTGCCAGCAGCTTAGTAGCCGGGGGAGGCACAGATACGCAGTATTTT; cdr3_aa: CASSLVAGGGTDTQYF
v_call: TRBV6-5; j_call: TRBJ1-1; d_call: TRBD1; cdr3_nt: TGTGCCAGCAGTTCGGACAGGGGGTCCGGGGACACTGAAGCTTTCTTT; cdr3_aa: CASSSDRGSGDTEAFF
v_call: TRBV5-6; j_call: TRBJ2-7; d_call: -; cdr3_nt: TGTGCCAGCAGCCCGGAGCAGTACTTC; cdr3_aa: CASSPEQYF
v_call: TRBV19; j_call: TRBJ2-3; d_call: TRBD1; cdr3_nt: TGTGCCAGTAGTATGAGGACAGGGGAAGTAGATACGCAGTATTTT; cdr3_aa: CASSMRTGEVDTQYF